The 10 T cell receptor beta chains presented below share a single source sample, sequenced in a study of T cell clonotyping in hematopoietic cell transplantation. Repertoires were generated with immunoSEQ multiplex PCR, while TCRdb's copy carries only in-frame clones and drops some. The repertoire has about 7,700 clones, around 94% of them found once; the top ten carry around 1.4%. This sample comprised peripheral blood mononuclear cells, obtained 30 days after allogeneic stem cell transplant. The origin of the receptors is a male patient between 60 and 69 years old who had an allogeneic stem cell transplant from an unrelated donor, so T cells may come from the graft donor. Some clones in this sample may be carry-over from other donors' samples.

This chain connects TRBV27 to TRBJ2-7, with D possibly TRBD2 on 5 matching bases. The CDR3 loop spans 13 amino acids. Germline values: CDR1 MNHEY, CDR2 SMNVEV (reference sequence). Trimming stripped 5 bases from V and 6 bases from J, with 14 bases between. CDR3 coding DNA: TGTGCCAGCAGTCCCATAACCGGAGGCGAGCAGTACTTC. Its translation is CASSPITGGEQYF.

The chain is built from TRBV27 and TRBJ1-5; D is unresolved. Deletions cut 6 bases from V and 0 bases from J, with 21 bases between. The CDR3 has 18 amino acids. Germline V lookup: CDR1 MNHEY, CDR2 SMNVEV (reference sequence). CDR3 loop: CASRPLGAAFYSNQPQHF. CDR3 nucleotides: TGTGCCAGCAGACCTTTAGGAGCGGCCTTTTATAGCAATCAGCCCCAGCATTTT.

The chain is built from TRBV7-2 and TRBJ2-7; D uncertain. The CDR3 extends over 16 amino acids. Trimming shortened V by 2 bases and J by 4 bases, and 18 bases separated the two germline ends. Germline V lookup: CDR1 SGHTA, CDR2 FQGNSA. For the CDR3, the DNA is TGTGCCAGCAGCTTAATCGATACAGCTATTTCTTACGAGCAGTACTTC. Its protein product is CASSLIDTAISYEQYF.

V gene TRBV7-6 combines with J gene TRBJ2-7, with TRBD2 identical over 7 bases. Germline V gene lookup returns CDR1 SGHVS and CDR2 FNYEAQ. CDR3 length: 14 amino acids. J lost 8 bases, V lost 3 bases, and 10 bases had no gene match. The CDR3 coding sequence is TGTGCCAGCAGCTTTGGGGGGGAGGTAGTAAAGCAGTACTTC. Translating it yields CASSFGGEVVKQYF.

This chain uses TRBV28 with TRBJ1-2; 8 bases line up with TRBD1. The CDR3 has 13 amino acids. Losses at the gene ends were 6 bases for V and 4 bases for J; bases not matched to a gene: 4. Per the germline V gene, CDR1 is MDHEN and CDR2 is SYDVKM. The CDR3, as DNA: TGTGCCAGCAGGGGACAGGCAGGCTATGGCTACACCTTC. Amino acid sequence: CASRGQAGYGYTF.

The rearrangement uses TRBV5-1 and TRBJ2-3, with 9 nucleotides matching TRBD1. V shed 3 bases, J shed 3 bases, and the junction held 2 bases outside the gene matches. Germline values: CDR1 SGHRS, CDR2 YFSETQ. The CDR3 covers 14 residues. The CDR3 loop reads CASSWDRATDTQYF. The CDR3 DNA follows: TGCGCCAGCAGCTGGGACAGGGCTACAGATACGCAGTATTTT.

This clone was seen only a few times. The chain is built from TRBV4-2 and TRBJ2-7; no clear D gene. The CDR3 is made up of 12 amino acids. The germline V gene has CDR1 LGHNA and CDR2 YNFKEQ. V was shortened by 4 bases and J by 4 bases, with 8 bases between the two germline ends. CDR3 loop: CASSRLGYEQYF. The CDR3 DNA reads TGTGCCAGCAGCCGTCTGGGATACGAGCAGTACTTC.

This clone was seen only once. V and J are TRBV4-3 and TRBJ2-5, with TRBD2 matching 11 bases. CDR3 size: 17 residues. The V gene's germline CDR1 is LGHNA and CDR2 YSLEER. V shed 0 bases, J shed 11 bases, and the junction held 14 bases outside the gene matches. The CDR3 here is CASSQEWGLAGGSSQYF. The CDR3 nucleotides read TGCGCCAGCAGCCAAGAATGGGGGCTAGCGGGAGGCAGCTCGCAGTACTTC.

The chain recombines TRBV6-6 with TRBJ2-1; tentative D call: TRBD2 (5 bases). The germline V and J ends were trimmed by 1 base and 5 bases, with 9 bases remaining between them. The CDR3 consists of 14 residues. CDR1 MNHNY and CDR2 SVGAGI come from the germline V gene (reference sequence). CDR3 in amino acids: CASSYLREHNEQFF. Written as DNA, the CDR3 is TGTGCCAGCAGTTACTTGAGGGAGCACAATGAGCAGTTCTTC.

This CDR3 reads CASSGRQGNTEAFF. The CDR3 DNA sequence: TGTGCCAGCAGTGGGAGACAGGGGAACACTGAAGCTTTCTTT. V and J are TRBV28 and TRBJ1-1; 7 positions match TRBD1. Germline loops: CDR1 MDHEN, CDR2 SYDVKM. CDR3 length: 14 residues. Unmatched junction bases numbered 4, after V lost 5 bases and J lost 1 base.